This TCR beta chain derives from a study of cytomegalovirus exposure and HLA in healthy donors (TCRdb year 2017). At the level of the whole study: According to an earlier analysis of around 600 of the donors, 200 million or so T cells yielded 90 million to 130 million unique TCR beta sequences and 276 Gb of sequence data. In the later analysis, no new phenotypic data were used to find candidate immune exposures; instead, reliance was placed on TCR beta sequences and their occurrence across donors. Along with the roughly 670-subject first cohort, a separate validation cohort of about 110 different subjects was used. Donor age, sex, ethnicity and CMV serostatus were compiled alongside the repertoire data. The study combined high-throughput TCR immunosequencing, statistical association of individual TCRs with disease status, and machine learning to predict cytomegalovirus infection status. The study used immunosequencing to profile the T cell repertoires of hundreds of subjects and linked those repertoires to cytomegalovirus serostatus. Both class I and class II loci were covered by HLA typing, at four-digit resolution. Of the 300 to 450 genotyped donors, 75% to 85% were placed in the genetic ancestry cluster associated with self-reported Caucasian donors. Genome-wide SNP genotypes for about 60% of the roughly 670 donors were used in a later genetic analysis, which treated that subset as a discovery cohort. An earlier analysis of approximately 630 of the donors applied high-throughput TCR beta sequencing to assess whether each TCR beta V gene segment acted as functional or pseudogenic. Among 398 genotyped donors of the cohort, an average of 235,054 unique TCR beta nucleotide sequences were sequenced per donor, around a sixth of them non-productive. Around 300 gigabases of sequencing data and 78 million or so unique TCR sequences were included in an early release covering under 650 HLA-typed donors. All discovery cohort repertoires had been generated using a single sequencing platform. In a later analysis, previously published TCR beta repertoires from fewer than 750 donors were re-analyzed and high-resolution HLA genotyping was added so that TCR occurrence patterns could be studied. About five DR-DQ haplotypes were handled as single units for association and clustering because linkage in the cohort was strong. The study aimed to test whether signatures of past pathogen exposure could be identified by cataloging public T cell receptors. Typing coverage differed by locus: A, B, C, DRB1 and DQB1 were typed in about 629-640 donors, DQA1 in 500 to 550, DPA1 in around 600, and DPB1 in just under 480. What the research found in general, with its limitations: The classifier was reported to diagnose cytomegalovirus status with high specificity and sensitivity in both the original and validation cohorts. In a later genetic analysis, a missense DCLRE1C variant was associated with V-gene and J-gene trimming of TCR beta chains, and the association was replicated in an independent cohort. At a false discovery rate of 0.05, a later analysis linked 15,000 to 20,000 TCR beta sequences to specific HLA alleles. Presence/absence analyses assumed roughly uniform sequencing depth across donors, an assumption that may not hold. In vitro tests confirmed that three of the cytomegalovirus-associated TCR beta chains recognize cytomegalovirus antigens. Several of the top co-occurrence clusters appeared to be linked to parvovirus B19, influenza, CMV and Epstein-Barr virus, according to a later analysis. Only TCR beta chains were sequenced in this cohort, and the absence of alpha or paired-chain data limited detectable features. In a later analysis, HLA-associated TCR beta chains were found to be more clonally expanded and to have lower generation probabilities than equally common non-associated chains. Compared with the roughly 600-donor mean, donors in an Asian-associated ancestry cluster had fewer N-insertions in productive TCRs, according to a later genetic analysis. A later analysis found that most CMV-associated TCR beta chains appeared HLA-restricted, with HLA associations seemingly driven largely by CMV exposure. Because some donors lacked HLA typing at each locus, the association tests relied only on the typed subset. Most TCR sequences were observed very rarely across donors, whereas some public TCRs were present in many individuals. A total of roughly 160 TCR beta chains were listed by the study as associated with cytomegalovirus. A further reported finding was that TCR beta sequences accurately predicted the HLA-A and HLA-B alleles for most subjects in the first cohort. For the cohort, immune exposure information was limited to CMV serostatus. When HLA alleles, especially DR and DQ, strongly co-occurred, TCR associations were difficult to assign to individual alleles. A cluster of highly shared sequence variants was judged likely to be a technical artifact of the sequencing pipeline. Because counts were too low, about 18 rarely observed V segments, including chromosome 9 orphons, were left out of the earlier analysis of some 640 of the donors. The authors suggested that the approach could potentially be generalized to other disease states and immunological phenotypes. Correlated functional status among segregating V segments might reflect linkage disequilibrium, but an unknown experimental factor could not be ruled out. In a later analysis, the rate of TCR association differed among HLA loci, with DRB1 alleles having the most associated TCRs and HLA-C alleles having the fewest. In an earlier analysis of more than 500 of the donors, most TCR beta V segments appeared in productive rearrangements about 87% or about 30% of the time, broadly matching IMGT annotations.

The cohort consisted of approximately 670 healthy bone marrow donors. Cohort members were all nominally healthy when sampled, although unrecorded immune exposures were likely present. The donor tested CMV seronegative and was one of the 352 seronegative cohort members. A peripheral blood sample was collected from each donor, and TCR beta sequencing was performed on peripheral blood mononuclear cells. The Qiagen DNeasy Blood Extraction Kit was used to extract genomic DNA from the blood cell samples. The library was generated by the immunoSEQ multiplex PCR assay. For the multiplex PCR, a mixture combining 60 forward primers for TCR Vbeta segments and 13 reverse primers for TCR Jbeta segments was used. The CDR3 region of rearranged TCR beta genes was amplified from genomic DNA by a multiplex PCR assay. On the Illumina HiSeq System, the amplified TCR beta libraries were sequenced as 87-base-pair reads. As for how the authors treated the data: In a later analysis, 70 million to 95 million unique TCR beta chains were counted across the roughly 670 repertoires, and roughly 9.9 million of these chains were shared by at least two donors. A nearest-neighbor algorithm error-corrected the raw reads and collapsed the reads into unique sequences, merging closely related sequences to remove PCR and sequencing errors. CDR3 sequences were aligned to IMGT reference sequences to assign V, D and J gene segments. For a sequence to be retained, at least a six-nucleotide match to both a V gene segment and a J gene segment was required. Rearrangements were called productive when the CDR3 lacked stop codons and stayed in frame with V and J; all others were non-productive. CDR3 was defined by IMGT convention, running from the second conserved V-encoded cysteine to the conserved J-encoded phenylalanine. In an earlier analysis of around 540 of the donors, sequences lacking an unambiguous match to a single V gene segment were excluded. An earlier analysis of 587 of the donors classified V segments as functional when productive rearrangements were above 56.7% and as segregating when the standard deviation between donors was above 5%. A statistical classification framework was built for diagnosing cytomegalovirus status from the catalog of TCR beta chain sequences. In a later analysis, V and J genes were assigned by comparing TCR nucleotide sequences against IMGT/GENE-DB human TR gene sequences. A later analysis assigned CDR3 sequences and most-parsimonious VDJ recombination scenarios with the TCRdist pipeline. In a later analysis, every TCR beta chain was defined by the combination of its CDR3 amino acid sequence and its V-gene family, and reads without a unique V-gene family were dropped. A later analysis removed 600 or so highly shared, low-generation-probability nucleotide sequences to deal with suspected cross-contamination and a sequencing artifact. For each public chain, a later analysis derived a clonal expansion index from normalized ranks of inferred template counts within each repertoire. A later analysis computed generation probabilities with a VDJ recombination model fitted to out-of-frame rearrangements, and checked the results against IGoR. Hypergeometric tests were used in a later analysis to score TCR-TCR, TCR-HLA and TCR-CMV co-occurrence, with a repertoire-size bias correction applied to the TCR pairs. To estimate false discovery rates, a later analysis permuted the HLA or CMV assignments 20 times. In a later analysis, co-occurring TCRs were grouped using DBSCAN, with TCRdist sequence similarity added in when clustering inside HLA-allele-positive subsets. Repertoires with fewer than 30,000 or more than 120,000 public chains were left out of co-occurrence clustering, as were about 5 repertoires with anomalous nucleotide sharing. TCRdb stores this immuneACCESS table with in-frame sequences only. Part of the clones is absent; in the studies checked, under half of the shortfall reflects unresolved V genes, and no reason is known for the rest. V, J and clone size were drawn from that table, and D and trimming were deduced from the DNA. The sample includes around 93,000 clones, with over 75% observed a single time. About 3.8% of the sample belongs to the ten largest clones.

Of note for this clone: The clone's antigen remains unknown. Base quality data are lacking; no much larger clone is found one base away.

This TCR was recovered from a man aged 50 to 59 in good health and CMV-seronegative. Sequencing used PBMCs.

The DNA sequence reads TGTGCCAGCAGTTTGTCGGAGCCATCCGCCGAGCAGTACTTC. Translated, it gives CASSLSEPSAEQYF. The chain couples TRBV28 to TRBJ2-7, with the identity of the D gene unclear. V loses 3 bases, J loses 6 bases, and the germline ends lie 15 bases apart. The CDR3 runs 14 residues from the cysteine to the phenylalanine. Only the CDR3 part of the read is kept: 42 bases, read in frame from the first base. The germline V gene gives CDR1 as MDHEN and CDR2 as SYDVKM. When the CDR3 is completed using the reference TRBV28 and TRBJ2-7 genes on either side, the full variable domain is DVKVTQSSRYLVKRTGEKVFLECVQDMDHENMFWYRQDPGLGLRLIYFSYDVKMKEKGDIPEGYSVSREKKERFSLILESASTNQTSMYLCASSLSEPSAEQYFGPGTRLTVT.